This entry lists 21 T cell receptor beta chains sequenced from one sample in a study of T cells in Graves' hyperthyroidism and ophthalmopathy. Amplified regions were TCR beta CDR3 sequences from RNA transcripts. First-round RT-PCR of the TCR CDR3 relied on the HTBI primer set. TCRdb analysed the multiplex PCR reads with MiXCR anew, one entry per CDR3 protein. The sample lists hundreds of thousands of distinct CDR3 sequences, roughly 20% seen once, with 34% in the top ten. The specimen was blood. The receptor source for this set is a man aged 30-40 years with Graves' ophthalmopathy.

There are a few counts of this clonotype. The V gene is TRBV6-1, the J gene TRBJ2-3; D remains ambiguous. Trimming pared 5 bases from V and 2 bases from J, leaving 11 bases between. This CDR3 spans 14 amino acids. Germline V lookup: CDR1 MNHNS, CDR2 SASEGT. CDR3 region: CASSRAAITDTQYF. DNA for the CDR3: TGTGCCAGCAGTCGGGCAGCGATCACAGATACGCAGTATTTT.

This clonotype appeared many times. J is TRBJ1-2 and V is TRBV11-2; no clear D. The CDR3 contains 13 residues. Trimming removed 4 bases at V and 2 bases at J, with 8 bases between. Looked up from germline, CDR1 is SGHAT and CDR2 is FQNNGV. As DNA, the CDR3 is TGTGCCAGCAGCTCCAAACGGAACTATGGCTACACCTTC. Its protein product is CASSSKRNYGYTF.

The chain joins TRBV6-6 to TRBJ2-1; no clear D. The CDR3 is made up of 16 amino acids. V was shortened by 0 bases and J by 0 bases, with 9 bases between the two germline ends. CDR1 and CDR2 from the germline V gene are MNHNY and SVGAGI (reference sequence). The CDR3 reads CASSYSLASSYNEQFF. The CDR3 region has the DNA TGTGCCAGCAGTTACTCGTTGGCAAGCTCCTACAATGAGCAGTTCTTC.

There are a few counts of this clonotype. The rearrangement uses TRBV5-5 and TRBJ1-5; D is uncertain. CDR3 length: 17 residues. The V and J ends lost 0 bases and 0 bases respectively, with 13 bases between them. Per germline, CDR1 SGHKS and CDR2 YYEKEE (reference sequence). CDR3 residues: CASSLEGRPYSNQPQHF. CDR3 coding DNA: TGTGCCAGCAGCTTGGAAGGGCGGCCGTATAGCAATCAGCCCCAGCATTTT.

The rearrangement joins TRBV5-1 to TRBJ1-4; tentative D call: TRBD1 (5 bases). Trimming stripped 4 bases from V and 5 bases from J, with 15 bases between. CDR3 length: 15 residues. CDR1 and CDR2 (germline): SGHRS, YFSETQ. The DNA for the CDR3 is TGCGCCAGCAGCCTGGTTGCAGGGCGAAATGAAAAACTGTTTTTT. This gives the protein CASSLVAGRNEKLFF. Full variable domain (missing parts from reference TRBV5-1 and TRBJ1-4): KAGVTQTPRYLIKTRGQQVTLSCSPISGHRSVSWYQQTPGQGLQFLFEYFSETQRNKGNFPGRFSGRQFSNSRSEMNVSTLELGDSALYLCASSLVAGRNEKLFFGSGTQLSVL.

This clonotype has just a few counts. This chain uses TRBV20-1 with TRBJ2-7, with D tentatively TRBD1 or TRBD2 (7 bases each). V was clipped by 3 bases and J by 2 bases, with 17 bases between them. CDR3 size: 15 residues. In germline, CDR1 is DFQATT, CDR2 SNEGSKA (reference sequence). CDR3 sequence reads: CSARGQRDRAYEQYF. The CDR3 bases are TGCAGTGCTAGGGGACAGCGGGACAGAGCCTACGAGCAGTACTTC.

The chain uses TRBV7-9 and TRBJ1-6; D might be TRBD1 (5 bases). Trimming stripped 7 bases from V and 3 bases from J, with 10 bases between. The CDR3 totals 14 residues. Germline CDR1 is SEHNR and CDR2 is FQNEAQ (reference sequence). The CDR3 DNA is TGTGCCAGCATCGCACAGGACTATAATTCACCCCTCCACTTT. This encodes CASIAQDYNSPLHF.

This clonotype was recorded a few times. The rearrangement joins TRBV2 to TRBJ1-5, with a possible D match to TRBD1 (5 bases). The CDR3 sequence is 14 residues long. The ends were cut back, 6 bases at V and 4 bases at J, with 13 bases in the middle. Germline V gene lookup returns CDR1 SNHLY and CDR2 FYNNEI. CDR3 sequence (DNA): TGTGCCAGCAGGGCTGGACATCCAAATCAGCCCCAGCATTTT. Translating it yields CASRAGHPNQPQHF. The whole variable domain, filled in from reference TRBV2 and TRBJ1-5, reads EPEVTQTPSHQVTQMGQEVILRCVPISNHLYFYWYRQILGQKVEFLVSFYNNEISEKSEIFDDQFSVERPDGSNFTLKIRSTKLEDSAMYFCASRAGHPNQPQHFGDGTRLSIL.

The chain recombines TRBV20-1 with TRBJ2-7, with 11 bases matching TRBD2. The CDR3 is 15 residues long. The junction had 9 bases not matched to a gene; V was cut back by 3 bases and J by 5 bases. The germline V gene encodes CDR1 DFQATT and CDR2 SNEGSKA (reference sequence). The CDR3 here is CSASRPSGRPHEQYF. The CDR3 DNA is TGCAGTGCTAGCCGGCCTAGCGGGAGGCCCCACGAGCAGTACTTC.

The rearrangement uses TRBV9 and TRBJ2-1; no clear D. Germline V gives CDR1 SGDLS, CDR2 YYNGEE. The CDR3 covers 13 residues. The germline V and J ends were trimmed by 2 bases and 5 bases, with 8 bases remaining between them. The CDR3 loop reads CASSVPVNNEQFF. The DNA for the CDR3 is TGTGCCAGCAGCGTCCCCGTAAACAATGAGCAGTTCTTC.

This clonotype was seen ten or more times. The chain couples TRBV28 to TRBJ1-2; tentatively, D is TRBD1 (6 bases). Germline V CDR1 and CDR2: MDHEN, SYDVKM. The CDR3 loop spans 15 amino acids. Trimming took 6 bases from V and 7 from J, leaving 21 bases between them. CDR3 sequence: CASSTRQGSIGGYTF. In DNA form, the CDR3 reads TGTGCCAGCAGCACAAGGCAGGGGAGTATAGGTGGCTACACCTTC.

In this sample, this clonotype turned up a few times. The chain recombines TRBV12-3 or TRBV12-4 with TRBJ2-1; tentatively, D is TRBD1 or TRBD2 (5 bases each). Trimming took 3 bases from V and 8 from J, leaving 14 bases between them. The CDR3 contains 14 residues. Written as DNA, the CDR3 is TGTGCCAGCAGTTTTGGGGGATCCGACCATGAGCAGTTCTTC. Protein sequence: CASSFGGSDHEQFF.

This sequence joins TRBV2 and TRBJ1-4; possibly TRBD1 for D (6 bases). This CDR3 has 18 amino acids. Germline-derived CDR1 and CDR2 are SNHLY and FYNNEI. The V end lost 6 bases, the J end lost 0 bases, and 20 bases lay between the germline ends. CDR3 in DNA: TGTGCCAGCAGCCCGACATCGGGGGGCCCGGCAACTAATGAAAAACTGTTTTTT. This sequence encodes CASSPTSGGPATNEKLFF.

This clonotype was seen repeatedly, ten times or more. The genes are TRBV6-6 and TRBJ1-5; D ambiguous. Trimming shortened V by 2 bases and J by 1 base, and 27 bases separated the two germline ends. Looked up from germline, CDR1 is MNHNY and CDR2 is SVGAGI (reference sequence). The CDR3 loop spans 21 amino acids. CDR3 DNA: TGTGCCAGCAGTTACGGGTGGAGACAAAGTCTTGCTGACACAAGCAATCAGCCCCAGCATTTT. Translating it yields CASSYGWRQSLADTSNQPQHF.

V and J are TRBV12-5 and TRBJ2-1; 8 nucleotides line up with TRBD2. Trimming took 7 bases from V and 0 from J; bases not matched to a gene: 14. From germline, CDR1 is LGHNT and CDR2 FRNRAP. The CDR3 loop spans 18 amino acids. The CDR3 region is CASALQTGGPFSYNEQFF. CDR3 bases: TGTGCTAGTGCCCTCCAGACGGGAGGGCCCTTCTCCTACAATGAGCAGTTCTTC.

CDR3 sequence: CASAHTQETQYF. The CDR3 region has the DNA TGTGCCAGCGCACATACCCAAGAGACCCAGTACTTC. The chain recombines TRBV12-3 or TRBV12-4 with TRBJ2-5; D remains unclear. V shed 8 bases and J shed 1 base, with 8 bases lying between them. The CDR3 has 12 amino acids.

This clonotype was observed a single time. This chain's CDR3 is CASSEGDRAADTQYF. The CDR3 coding sequence is TGTGCCAGCAGTGAGGGAGACAGGGCGGCAGATACGCAGTATTTT. The rearrangement links TRBV6-1 to TRBJ2-3; 7 bases are shared with TRBD1. The germline CDR1 and CDR2 sequences are MNHNS and SASEGT. The V gene end was trimmed by 3 bases and the J gene end by 4 bases; junction bases not matched to a gene: 7. The CDR3 loop spans 15 amino acids.

The CDR3 reads CASSLSGNTEQYF. The CDR3 nucleotides are TGTGCCAGCAGCTTATCAGGGAACACCGAGCAGTACTTC. This chain connects TRBV11-2 to TRBJ2-7; D perhaps matches TRBD1 (5 bases). Germline CDR1 is SGHAT and CDR2 is FQNNGV. This CDR3 has 13 residues. V was shortened by 2 bases and J by 6 bases, with 11 bases between the two germline ends. Drawing the rest from reference TRBV11-2 and TRBJ2-7, the complete variable domain is EAGVAQSPRYKIIEKRQSVAFWCNPISGHATLYWYQQILGQGPKLLIQFQNNGVVDDSQLPKDRFSAERLKGVDSTLKIQPAKLEDSAVYLCASSLSGNTEQYFGPGTRLTVT.

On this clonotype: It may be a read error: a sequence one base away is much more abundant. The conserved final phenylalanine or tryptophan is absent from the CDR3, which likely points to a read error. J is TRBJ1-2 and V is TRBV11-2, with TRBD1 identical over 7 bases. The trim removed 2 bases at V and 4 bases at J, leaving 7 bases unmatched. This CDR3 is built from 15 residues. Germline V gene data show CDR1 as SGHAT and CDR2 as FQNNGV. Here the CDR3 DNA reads TGTGCCAGCAGCTTAATAAGGGACAGCAGCTATGGCTACACCCTC. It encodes CASSLIRDSSYGYTL.

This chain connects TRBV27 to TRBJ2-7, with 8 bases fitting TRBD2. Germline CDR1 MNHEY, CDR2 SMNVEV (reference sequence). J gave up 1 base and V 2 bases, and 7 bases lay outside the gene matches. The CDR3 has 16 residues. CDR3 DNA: TGTGCCAGCAGTTTAGGGCGGCCTAGCGGGTCCTACGAGCAGTACTTC. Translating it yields CASSLGRPSGSYEQYF.

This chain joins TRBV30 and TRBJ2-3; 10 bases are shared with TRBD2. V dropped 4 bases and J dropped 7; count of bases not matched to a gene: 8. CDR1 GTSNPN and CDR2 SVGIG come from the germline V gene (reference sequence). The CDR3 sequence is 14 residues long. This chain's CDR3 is CAWKELAGRNTQYF. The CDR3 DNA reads TGTGCCTGGAAGGAACTAGCGGGACGAAATACGCAGTATTTT. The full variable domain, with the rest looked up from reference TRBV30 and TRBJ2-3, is SQTIHQWPATLVQPVGSPLSLECTVEGTSNPNLYWYRQAAGRGLQLLFYSVGIGQISSEVPQNLSASRPQDRQFILSSKKLLLSDSGFYLCAWKELAGRNTQYFGPGTRLTVL.